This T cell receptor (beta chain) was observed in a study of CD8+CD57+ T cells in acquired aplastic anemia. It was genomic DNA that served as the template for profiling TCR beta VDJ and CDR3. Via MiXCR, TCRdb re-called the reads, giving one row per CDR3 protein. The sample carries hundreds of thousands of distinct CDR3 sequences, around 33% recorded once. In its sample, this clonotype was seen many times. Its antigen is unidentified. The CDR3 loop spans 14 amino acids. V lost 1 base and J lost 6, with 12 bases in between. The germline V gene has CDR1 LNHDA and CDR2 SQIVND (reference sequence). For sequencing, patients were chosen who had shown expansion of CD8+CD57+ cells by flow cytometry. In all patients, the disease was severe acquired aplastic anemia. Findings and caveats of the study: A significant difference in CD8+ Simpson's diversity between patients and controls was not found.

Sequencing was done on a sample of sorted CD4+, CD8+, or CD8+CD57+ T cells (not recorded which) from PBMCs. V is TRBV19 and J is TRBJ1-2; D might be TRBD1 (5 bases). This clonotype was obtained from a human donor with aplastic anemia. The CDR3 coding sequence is TGTGCCAGTAGTATAGTCGGGGGGAGCGATGGCTACACCTTC. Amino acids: CASSIVGGSDGYTF.